This TCR beta chain was captured by sequencing in a study of blood T cell repertoires in COVID-19. Turning to the study itself: Specimens from acute and convalescent COVID-19 originated in the United States, Italy and Spain. Nucleic acid was either cDNA or gDNA, and it came from T cells, B-cell-depleted T cells, or PBMCs.

Original processing methods: Amplification with reference gene primers provided the estimates of nucleated cell counts. Sequencing was performed with immunoSEQ multiplex PCR; in TCRdb, only in-frame clones are kept and a portion is missing. V and J calls and clone size follow that table, whereas D and trimming were derived from the DNA. Seen here are some 260,000 clones, 80% to 90% observed once, and the top ten hold around 9.6%. The germline V gene has CDR1 SGHAT and CDR2 FQDESV (reference sequence). This CDR3 comprises 15 residues. J lost 4 bases, V lost 5 bases, and 6 bases had no gene match. Sequenced input: peripheral blood. The chain is built from TRBV11-1 and TRBJ2-2; TRBD2 matches at 8 bases. This receptor was obtained from a woman between 65 and 79 years old with COVID-19, enrolled during active disease. The CDR3 loop is CASSAGGLVTGELFF. CDR3 in DNA: TGTGCCAGCAGCGCGGGGGGCTTAGTCACCGGGGAGCTGTTTTTT.